A selection of T cell receptor beta chains follows, all from one sample in a study of blood T cell repertoires in COVID-19. Assay: immunoSEQ multiplex PCR; the TCRdb copy retains only in-frame clones and omits some. The sample has 400,000 to 550,000 clones, approximately 90% seen once. Sequenced material: peripheral blood. Every receptor here comes from a woman aged 30 to 39 with acute or convalescent COVID-19. The CDR3 runs from the conserved cysteine through the conserved F or W. Fields, in order: D gene, clone size, J gene, V gene, CDR3 protein, CDR3 DNA. D genes are given only for firm matches. Clone size is shown for a subset of rows, as once, few, many or a class of expanded clone.

D: TRBD2; size: NA; J: TRBJ2-1; V: TRBV10-2; CDR3: CASSELGLALYNEQFF; DNA: TGCGCCAGCAGTGAGCTGGGACTAGCGTTGTACAATGAGCAGTTCTTC
D: NA; size: NA; J: TRBJ1-4; V: TRBV6-6; CDR3: CASSFLERGKLFF; DNA: TGTGCCAGCAGTTTTCTTGAGCGGGGAAAACTGTTTTTT
D: TRBD2; size: NA; J: TRBJ2-2; V: TRBV6-4; CDR3: CASSDASGGFSELFF; DNA: TGTGCCAGCAGTGACGCTAGCGGGGGATTCAGTGAGCTGTTTTTT
D: NA; size: NA; J: TRBJ2-7; V: TRBV7-2; CDR3: CASSLGGSTYEQYF; DNA: TGTGCCAGCAGCTTAGGTGGCTCGACCTACGAGCAGTACTTC
D: TRBD2; size: NA; J: TRBJ2-7; V: TRBV5-1; CDR3: CASSLGTSGDYEQYF; DNA: TGCGCCAGCAGCTTGGGGACTAGCGGGGACTACGAGCAGTACTTC
D: NA; size: NA; J: TRBJ2-1; V: TRBV7-3; CDR3: CASSARVGTYNEQFF; DNA: TGTGCCAGCAGCGCGAGGGTTGGCACCTACAATGAGCAGTTCTTC
D: NA; size: NA; J: TRBJ2-5; V: TRBV7-2; CDR3: CASSLALGRKETQYF; DNA: TGTGCCAGCAGCTTAGCCTTGGGGCGAAAAGAGACCCAGTACTTC
D: NA; size: NA; J: TRBJ1-2; V: TRBV5-1; CDR3: CASSFGKGYGYTF; DNA: TGCGCCAGCAGCTTCGGGAAGGGCTATGGCTACACCTTC
D: TRBD2; size: NA; J: TRBJ2-2; V: TRBV28; CDR3: CASSWTSGGTGELFF; DNA: TGTGCCAGCAGTTGGACTAGCGGGGGTACCGGGGAGCTGTTTTTT
D: NA; size: NA; J: TRBJ2-5; V: TRBV5-1; CDR3: CASSAGGHQETQYF; DNA: TGCGCCAGCAGCGCCGGGGGGCACCAAGAGACCCAGTACTTC
D: TRBD2; size: NA; J: TRBJ2-7; V: TRBV6-2/TRBV6-3; CDR3: CASTPTGPKAGTSGGIGDYYEQYF; DNA: TGTGCCAGCACCCCGACCGGACCCAAAGCCGGGACTAGCGGGGGAATTGGGGACTACTACGAGCAGTACTTC
D: NA; size: few; J: TRBJ1-1; V: TRBV5-6; CDR3: CASSRGTVNTEAFF; DNA: TGTGCCAGCAGCAGAGGGACTGTGAACACTGAAGCTTTCTTT
D: TRBD1; size: NA; J: TRBJ1-2; V: TRBV5-4; CDR3: CASSTPTGSYGYTF; DNA: TGTGCCAGCAGCACACCGACAGGGTCCTATGGCTACACCTTC
D: NA; size: NA; J: TRBJ2-7; V: TRBV9; CDR3: CASSPRTSYEQYF; DNA: TGTGCCAGCAGCCCGAGAACGTCCTACGAGCAGTACTTC
D: TRBD2; size: few; J: TRBJ2-3; V: TRBV10-3; CDR3: CAISAPTSSPLDTQYF; DNA: TGTGCCATCAGTGCGCCGACTAGCAGCCCCTTGGATACGCAGTATTTT
D: NA; size: NA; J: TRBJ1-3; V: TRBV18; CDR3: CASSPGNSGNTIYF; DNA: TGTGCCAGCTCCCCGGGAAACTCTGGAAACACCATATATTTT
D: TRBD2; size: NA; J: TRBJ2-1; V: TRBV6-5; CDR3: CASNGGGLSEQFF; DNA: TGTGCCAGCAACGGGGGGGGGTTGAGTGAGCAGTTCTTC
D: TRBD1; size: NA; J: TRBJ2-7; V: TRBV3-1/TRBV3-2; CDR3: CASSYRDRGLYEQYF; DNA: TGTGCCAGCAGCTACCGGGACAGGGGGCTGTACGAGCAGTACTTC
D: TRBD1; size: few; J: TRBJ1-3; V: TRBV6-5; CDR3: CASRGQEAGNTIYF; DNA: TGTGCCAGCAGAGGACAGGAGGCTGGAAACACCATATATTTT
D: TRBD1; size: NA; J: TRBJ2-5; V: TRBV2; CDR3: CASSEAGGWETQYF; DNA: TGTGCCAGCAGTGAAGCAGGGGGCTGGGAGACCCAGTACTTC
D: NA; size: NA; J: TRBJ2-1; V: TRBV7-2; CDR3: CASSLQAASYNEQFF; DNA: TGTGCCAGCAGCCTACAGGCCGCCTCCTACAATGAGCAGTTCTTC
D: NA; size: once; J: TRBJ2-2; V: TRBV7-3; CDR3: CASSLTEAGRRTGELFF; DNA: TGTGCCAGCAGCTTAACTGAGGCAGGGAGGAGGACCGGGGAGCTGTTTTTT
D: NA; size: NA; J: TRBJ2-5; V: TRBV6-5; CDR3: CASSPTLGLKETQYF; DNA: TGTGCCAGCAGCCCAACCTTGGGACTTAAAGAGACCCAGTACTTC
D: NA; size: NA; J: TRBJ2-7; V: TRBV10-2; CDR3: CASSQTGKLGYEQYF; DNA: TGCGCCAGCAGCCAGACAGGAAAACTCGGATACGAGCAGTACTTC
D: TRBD1; size: NA; J: TRBJ2-7; V: TRBV4-1; CDR3: CASSQGGFGDRTYEQYF; DNA: TGCGCCAGCAGCCAAGGAGGCTTTGGGGACAGAACCTACGAGCAGTACTTC
D: TRBD2; size: NA; J: TRBJ2-7; V: TRBV19; CDR3: CASSTLGTTHYEQYF; DNA: TGTGCCAGTAGTACCCTCGGGACTACCCACTACGAGCAGTACTTC
D: TRBD2; size: NA; J: TRBJ2-7; V: TRBV2; CDR3: CASRGLAGVRTYEQYF; DNA: TGTGCCAGCAGGGGACTAGCGGGGGTGAGGACCTACGAGCAGTACTTC
D: NA; size: NA; J: TRBJ2-7; V: TRBV7-6; CDR3: CASSPRWRGLYEQYF; DNA: TGTGCCAGCAGCCCCAGGTGGCGGGGGCTCTACGAGCAGTACTTC
D: TRBD2; size: many; J: TRBJ2-2; V: TRBV20-1; CDR3: CSASRASGGATGELFF; DNA: TGCAGTGCTAGTCGGGCTAGCGGGGGGGCAACCGGGGAGCTGTTTTTT
D: TRBD2; size: NA; J: TRBJ2-7; V: TRBV9; CDR3: CASSVTQAGEQYF; DNA: TGTGCCAGCAGCGTTACGCAAGCGGGGGAGCAGTACTTC
D: TRBD2; size: NA; J: TRBJ2-3; V: TRBV7-3; CDR3: CASSLMVVGTSGGDTQYF; DNA: TGTGCCAGCAGCTTAATGGTTGTGGGGACTAGCGGGGGAGATACGCAGTATTTT
D: NA; size: NA; J: TRBJ2-1; V: TRBV30; CDR3: CACTAKGGVLGVEQFF; DNA: TGTGCCTGCACGGCGAAGGGCGGGGTCCTAGGAGTTGAGCAGTTCTTC
D: NA; size: NA; J: TRBJ1-1; V: TRBV2; CDR3: CASKGDHPNTEAFF; DNA: TGTGCCAGCAAGGGGGACCACCCAAACACTGAAGCTTTCTTT
D: NA; size: NA; J: TRBJ2-3; V: TRBV9; CDR3: CASSVVSRADTQYF; DNA: TGTGCCAGCAGCGTAGTATCGAGGGCAGATACGCAGTATTTT
D: TRBD2; size: NA; J: TRBJ2-1; V: TRBV5-4; CDR3: CASSMPGLAGNEQFF; DNA: TGTGCCAGCAGTATGCCGGGACTAGCGGGGAATGAGCAGTTCTTC
D: TRBD1; size: NA; J: TRBJ1-2; V: TRBV5-4; CDR3: CASSFGQGQGYGYTF; DNA: TGTGCCAGCAGTTTTGGACAGGGACAAGGCTATGGCTACACCTTC
D: NA; size: NA; J: TRBJ1-4; V: TRBV4-1; CDR3: CASSQDPGLNEKLFF; DNA: TGCGCCAGCAGCCAAGATCCAGGTCTTAATGAAAAACTGTTTTTT
D: NA; size: NA; J: TRBJ1-3; V: TRBV11-2; CDR3: CASSLSPGNTIYF; DNA: TGTGCCAGCAGCTTATCTCCGGGAAACACCATATATTTT
D: TRBD1; size: once; J: TRBJ2-2; V: TRBV9; CDR3: CASSAGGGTGELFF; DNA: TGTGCCAGCAGCGCAGGGGGCGGGACCGGGGAGCTGTTTTTT
D: TRBD2; size: once; J: TRBJ2-5; V: TRBV6-5; CDR3: CASVAGGPQETQYF; DNA: TGTGCCAGCGTAGCGGGGGGACCCCAAGAGACCCAGTACTTC
D: NA; size: NA; J: TRBJ1-5; V: TRBV12-5; CDR3: CASGLVVGGSNQPQHF; DNA: TGTGCTAGTGGTTTGGTAGTCGGGGGGAGCAATCAGCCCCAGCATTTT
D: TRBD2; size: NA; J: TRBJ2-2; V: TRBV5-1; CDR3: CASSLDRGGPGELFF; DNA: TGCGCCAGCAGCTTGGATCGGGGGGGGCCCGGGGAGCTGTTTTTT
D: TRBD2; size: NA; J: TRBJ2-3; V: TRBV11-2; CDR3: CASSFSSGSKDTQYF; DNA: TGTGCCAGCAGCTTCTCTAGCGGTTCCAAAGATACGCAGTATTTT
D: TRBD1; size: NA; J: TRBJ2-5; V: TRBV27; CDR3: CASSPGTEASPGHF; DNA: TGTGCCAGCAGTCCTGGGACAGAGGCTTCCCCCGGGCACTTC
D: NA; size: NA; J: TRBJ2-1; V: TRBV5-1; CDR3: CASSWTGLAGYNEQFF; DNA: TGCGCCAGCAGCTGGACAGGGCTAGCGGGGTACAATGAGCAGTTCTTC
D: TRBD2; size: NA; J: TRBJ2-5; V: TRBV7-9; CDR3: CASSLLLAGGFKTQYF; DNA: TGTGCCAGCAGCTTACTTCTAGCGGGGGGGTTCAAGACCCAGTACTTC
D: TRBD1; size: NA; J: TRBJ2-3; V: TRBV27; CDR3: CASSFGDREADTQYF; DNA: TGTGCCAGCAGTTTTGGGGACAGGGAGGCAGATACGCAGTATTTT
D: NA; size: NA; J: TRBJ1-3; V: TRBV5-5; CDR3: CASSLVGFGGNTIYF; DNA: TGTGCCAGCAGCTTGGTTGGTTTCGGGGGAAACACCATATATTTT
D: NA; size: once; J: TRBJ2-1; V: TRBV5-4; CDR3: CASSLQGYNEQFF; DNA: TGTGCCAGCAGCTTACAGGGCTACAATGAGCAGTTCTTC
D: NA; size: NA; J: TRBJ1-2; V: TRBV18; CDR3: CASSREGDGYTF; DNA: TGTGCCAGCTCACGTGAAGGAGACGGCTACACCTTC
D: NA; size: NA; J: TRBJ2-2; V: TRBV5-1; CDR3: CASSFAGRDTGELFF; DNA: TGCGCCAGCAGCTTCGCGGGGCGCGACACCGGGGAGCTGTTTTTT
D: NA; size: NA; J: TRBJ2-5; V: TRBV5-5; CDR3: CASSHDRPGVGTQYF; DNA: TGTGCCAGCAGCCATGACCGGCCAGGGGTAGGGACCCAGTACTTC
D: TRBD1; size: NA; J: TRBJ2-2; V: TRBV6-6; CDR3: CASSQLRQGTGELFF; DNA: TGTGCCAGCAGTCAGCTACGACAGGGCACCGGGGAGCTGTTTTTT
D: NA; size: many; J: TRBJ2-3; V: TRBV5-1; CDR3: CASSFEGRSDTQYF; DNA: TGCGCCAGCAGCTTCGAGGGGAGGTCAGATACGCAGTATTTT
D: NA; size: once; J: TRBJ2-2; V: TRBV7-9; CDR3: CASSGDTSTGELFF; DNA: TGTGCCAGCAGTGGGGACACCTCCACCGGGGAGCTGTTTTTT
D: NA; size: NA; J: TRBJ2-5; V: TRBV5-4; CDR3: CASSLVGRQETQYF; DNA: TGTGCCAGCAGCTTGGTTGGGCGACAAGAGACCCAGTACTTC